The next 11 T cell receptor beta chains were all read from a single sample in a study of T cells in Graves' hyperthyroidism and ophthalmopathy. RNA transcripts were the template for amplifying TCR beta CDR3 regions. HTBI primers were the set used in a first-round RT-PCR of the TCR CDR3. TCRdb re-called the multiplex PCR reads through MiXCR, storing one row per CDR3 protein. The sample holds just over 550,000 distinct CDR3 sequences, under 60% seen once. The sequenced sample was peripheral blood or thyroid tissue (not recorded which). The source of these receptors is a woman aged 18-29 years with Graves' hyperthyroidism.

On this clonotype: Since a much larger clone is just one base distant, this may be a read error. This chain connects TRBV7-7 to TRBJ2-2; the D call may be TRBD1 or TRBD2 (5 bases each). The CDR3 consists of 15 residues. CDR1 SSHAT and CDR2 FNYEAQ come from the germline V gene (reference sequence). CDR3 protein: CASSSWPMGDGELFF. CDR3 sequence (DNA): TGTGCTAGCAGCTCATGGCCCATGGGGGACGGGGAGCTGTTTTTT.

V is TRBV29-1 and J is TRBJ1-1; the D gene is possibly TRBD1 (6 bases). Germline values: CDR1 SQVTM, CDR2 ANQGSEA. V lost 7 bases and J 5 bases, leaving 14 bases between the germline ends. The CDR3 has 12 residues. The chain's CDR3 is CSAKTGGTEAFF. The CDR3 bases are TGCAGCGCCAAGACAGGAGGGACTGAAGCTTTCTTT.

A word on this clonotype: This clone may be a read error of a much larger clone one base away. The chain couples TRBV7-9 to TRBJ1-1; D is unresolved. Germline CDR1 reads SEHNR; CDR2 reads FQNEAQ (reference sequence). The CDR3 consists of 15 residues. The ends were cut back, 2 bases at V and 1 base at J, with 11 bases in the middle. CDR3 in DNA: TGTGCCAGCAGCTTAACCGCAGGCTCGAACACTGAAGCTTTCTTT. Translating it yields CASSLTAGSNTEAFF.

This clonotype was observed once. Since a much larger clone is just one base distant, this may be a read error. Here the CDR3 DNA reads TGTGCCAGCACCGGACGGCCTACCTATGGCTACACCTTC. This translates into CASTGRPTYGYTF. The J gene is TRBJ1-2, the V gene TRBV2, with D uncertain. This CDR3 comprises 13 residues. Looked up from germline, CDR1 is SNHLY and CDR2 is FYNNEI. V was cut by 7 bases and J by 4 bases, with 13 bases left in between.

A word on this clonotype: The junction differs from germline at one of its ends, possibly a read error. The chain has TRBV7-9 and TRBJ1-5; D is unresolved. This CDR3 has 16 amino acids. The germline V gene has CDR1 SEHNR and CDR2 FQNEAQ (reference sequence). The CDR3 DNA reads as TGCGCCAACAGCCAAGTACGAGGTCTCCGGGGTCAGCCCCAGCATTTT. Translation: CANSQVRGLRGQPQHF.

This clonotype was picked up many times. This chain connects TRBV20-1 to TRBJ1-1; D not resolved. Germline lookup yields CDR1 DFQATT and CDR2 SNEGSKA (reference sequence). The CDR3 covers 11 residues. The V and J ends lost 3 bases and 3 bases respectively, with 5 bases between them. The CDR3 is CSASVDTEAFF. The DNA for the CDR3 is TGCAGTGCTAGTGTTGACACTGAAGCTTTCTTT.

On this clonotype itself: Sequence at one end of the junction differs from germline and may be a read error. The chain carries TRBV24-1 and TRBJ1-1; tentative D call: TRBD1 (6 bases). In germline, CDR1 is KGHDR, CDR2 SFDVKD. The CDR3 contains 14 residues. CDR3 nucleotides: TGTGCCGCCAGTCTCAGGGGCATGAACACTGAAGCTTTCTTT. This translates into CAASLRGMNTEAFF.

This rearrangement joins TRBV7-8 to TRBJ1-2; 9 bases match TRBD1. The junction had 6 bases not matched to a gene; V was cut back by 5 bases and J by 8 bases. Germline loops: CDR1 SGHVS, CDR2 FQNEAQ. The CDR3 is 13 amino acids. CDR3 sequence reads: CASSITGTGGYTF. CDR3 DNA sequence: TGTGCCAGCAGCATTACCGGGACAGGGGGCTACACCTTC.

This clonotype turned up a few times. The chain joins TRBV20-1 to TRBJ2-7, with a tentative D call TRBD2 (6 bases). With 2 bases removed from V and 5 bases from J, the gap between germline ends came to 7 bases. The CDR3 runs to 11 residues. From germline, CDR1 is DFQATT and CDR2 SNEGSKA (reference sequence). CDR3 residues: CSARRLDEQYF. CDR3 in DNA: TGCAGTGCTAGACGACTAGACGAGCAGTACTTC.

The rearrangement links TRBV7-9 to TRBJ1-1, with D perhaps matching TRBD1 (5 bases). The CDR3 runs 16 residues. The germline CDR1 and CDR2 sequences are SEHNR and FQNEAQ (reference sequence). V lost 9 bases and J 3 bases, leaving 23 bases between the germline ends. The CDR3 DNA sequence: TGTGCCAGTACCAGAGGACCGGGGCAGGGATACACTGAAGCTTTCTTT. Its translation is CASTRGPGQGYTEAFF.

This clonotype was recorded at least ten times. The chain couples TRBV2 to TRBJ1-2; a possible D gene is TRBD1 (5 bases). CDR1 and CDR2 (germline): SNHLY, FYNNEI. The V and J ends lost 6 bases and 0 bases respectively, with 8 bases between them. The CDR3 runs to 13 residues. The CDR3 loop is CASRLDTNYGYTF. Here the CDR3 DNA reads TGTGCCAGCAGGCTGGACACTAACTATGGCTACACCTTC.